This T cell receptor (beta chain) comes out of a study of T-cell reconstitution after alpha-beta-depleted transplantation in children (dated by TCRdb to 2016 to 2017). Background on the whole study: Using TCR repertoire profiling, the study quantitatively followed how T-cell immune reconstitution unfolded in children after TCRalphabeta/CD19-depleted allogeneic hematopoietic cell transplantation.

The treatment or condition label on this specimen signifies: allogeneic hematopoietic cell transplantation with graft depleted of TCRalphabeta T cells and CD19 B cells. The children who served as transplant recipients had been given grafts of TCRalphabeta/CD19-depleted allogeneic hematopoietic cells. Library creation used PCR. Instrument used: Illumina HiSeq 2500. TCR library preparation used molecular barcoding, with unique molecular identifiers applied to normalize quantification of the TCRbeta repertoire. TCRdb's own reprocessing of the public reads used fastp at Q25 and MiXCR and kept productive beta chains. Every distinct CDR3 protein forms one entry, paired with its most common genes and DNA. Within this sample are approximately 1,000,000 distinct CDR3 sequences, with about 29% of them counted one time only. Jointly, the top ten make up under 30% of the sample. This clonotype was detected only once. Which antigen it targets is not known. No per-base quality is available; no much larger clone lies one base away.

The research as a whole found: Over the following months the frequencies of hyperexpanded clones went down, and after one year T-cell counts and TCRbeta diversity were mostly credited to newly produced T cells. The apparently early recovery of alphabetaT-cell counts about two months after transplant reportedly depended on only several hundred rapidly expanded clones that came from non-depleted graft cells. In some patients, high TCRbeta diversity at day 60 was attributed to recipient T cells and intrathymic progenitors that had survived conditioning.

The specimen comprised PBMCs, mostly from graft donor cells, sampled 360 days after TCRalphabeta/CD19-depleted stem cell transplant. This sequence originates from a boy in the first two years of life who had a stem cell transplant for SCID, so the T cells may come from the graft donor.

CDR3 reads: CASSESPFRETQYF. The DNA sequence is as follows: TGCGCCAGCAGTGAGTCCCCGTTCCGAGAGACCCAGTACTTC. The rearranged segments are TRBV10-1 and TRBJ2-5, with the D gene not clear enough to name. The CDR3 runs 14 amino acids, cysteine and phenylalanine included. The read is trimmed to its CDR3 DNA, 42 bases read in frame from base 1. V lost 0 bases and J lost 4 bases; the stretch between them is 9 bases long. CDR1 is given as WNHNN and CDR2 as SYGVQD, both from the germline V gene (reference sequence).